This T cell receptor (beta chain) appears in the sequencing data of a study of blood T cell repertoires in COVID-19. Germline V gives CDR1 KGHSH, CDR2 LQKENI. The CDR3 has 16 amino acids. V was pared by 0 bases and J by 3 bases, with 14 bases between. In the study's own analysis: Amplification from reference gene primers served as the basis for estimated nucleated cell counts. Some clones are missing from TCRdb's copy, which holds only in-frame ones; the method was immunoSEQ multiplex PCR. The DNA gave D and trimming, while V, J and clone size come from that table. This table has about 160,000 clones, around 89% appearing once.

Material: PBMCs or T cells enriched from blood (not recorded which). This TCR was sampled from a woman aged 45-65 years who had recovered from COVID-19. V gene TRBV18 combines with J gene TRBJ1-2; D perhaps matches TRBD1 (5 bases). Here the CDR3 reads CASSPPNGRVDYGYTF. The DNA for the CDR3 is TGTGCCAGCTCACCACCGAATGGCAGGGTTGACTATGGCTACACCTTC.